What follows describes a single T cell receptor (beta chain). No antigen is known for it. Base qualities are not at hand, and no much larger clone is one base apart. Enrolling through a virtual design, the prospective study's participants ranged in age from roughly 18 to 89 years and lived across about two dozen United States geographic areas. To assign participants to cohorts, the prospective study relied on clinical history that participants themselves reported in a screening survey and a study questionnaire. For ImmuneRACE Cohort 3, a participant was defined as recovered based on two consecutive negative NP/OP PCR tests, clearance by a healthcare professional, or resolution of symptoms. Mobile phlebotomists in the prospective study collected whole blood, serum and a nasopharyngeal or oropharyngeal swab from every participant. Additional blood draws and questionnaires over a 2-month period could optionally be provided by prospective study participants. Before DNA extraction, prospective study blood samples were shipped either frozen or at room temperature.

The sample belongs to a study of blood T cell repertoires in COVID-19 (dated by TCRdb to between 2020 and 2021). In terms of the full investigation: Collaborator samples came from the United States, Italy and Spain and covered acute and convalescent phases of COVID-19. A de-identified subject ID, COVID-19 status, age in years and sex were almost always included in the sample metadata. Where HLA class I and class II types were available, the types were taken from metadata supplied by the sample provider, not from assay-based typing. The samples were drawn from two sources: the first 160 participants of the ongoing ImmuneRACE study, and 1,254 subjects contributed by 6 global collaborators. The prospective study material was composed of cDNA or gDNA derived from T cells, B-cell-depleted T cells, or PBMCs. The repertoires were released in a freely available public database meant as a resource for research on the immune response to SARS-CoV-2. Subjects who had been exposed to COVID-19, were actively infected with it, or had recovered from it provided the deeply sampled blood TCRbeta repertoires that made up the dataset. The study at large found these results: The amount of clinical and demographic metadata varied by source and participant and was provided uncurated.

CDR1 SNHLY and CDR2 FYNNEI are derived from the germline V gene. The CDR3, cysteine through phenylalanine, is 16 amino acids long. Just CDR3 DNA is preserved here, 48 bases in frame from base 1. V is cut back by 4 bases and J by 0 bases, with 6 bases in the junction unmatched. The immunoSEQ Assay, a bias-controlled multiplex PCR, was used to amplify TCRbeta CDR3 regions from genomic DNA. Per the original workflow: The number of nucleated cells in each sample was estimated by amplification of reference gene primers within the assay. To quantify the absolute abundance of each unique TCRbeta CDR3 rearrangement, sequence reads were collapsed and filtered. For each sample, productive Simpson clonality was calculated as the square root of Simpson's diversity index across productive rearrangements. What TCRdb holds here is the immuneACCESS table cut down to in-frame rearrangements. Part of the clones is not present; checked against another copy, under half of the missing clones reflect an unresolved V gene, and the others are unexplained. Clone size and the V and J calls come from that table; the DNA yielded D and trimming. Recorded for this sample are 300,000 to 400,000 clones; 89% of them occurred a single time. The ten most abundant clones make up approximately 5% of the sample.

The sequenced sample was PBMCs or T cells enriched from blood (not recorded which). The sequence derives from a man in his 60s who had recovered from COVID-19. The chain is assembled from TRBV2 and TRBJ2-3; the junction holds 8 bases that match TRBD2. Here the CDR3 is given as CASSALRTSSTDTQYF. The DNA sequence is TGTGCCAGCAGTGCCTTACGGACTAGCAGCACAGATACGCAGTATTTT.